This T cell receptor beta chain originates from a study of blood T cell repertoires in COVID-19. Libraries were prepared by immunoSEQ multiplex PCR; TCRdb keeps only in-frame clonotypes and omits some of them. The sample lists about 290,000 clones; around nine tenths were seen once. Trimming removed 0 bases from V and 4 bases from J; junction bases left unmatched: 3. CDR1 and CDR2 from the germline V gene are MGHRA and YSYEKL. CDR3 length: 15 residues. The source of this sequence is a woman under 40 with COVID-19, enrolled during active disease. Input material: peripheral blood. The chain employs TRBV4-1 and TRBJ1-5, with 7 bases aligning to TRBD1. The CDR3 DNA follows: TGCGCCAGCAGCCAAGAGCACAGGGGTAATCAGCCCCAGCATTTT. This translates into CASSQEHRGNQPQHF.